Below, 18 T cell receptor beta chains from the same sample are listed, as sequenced in a study of CD8 T cells in ankylosing spondylitis. Study-wide points: Ankylosing spondylitis blood appeared to carry a characteristic TCR beta motif of seven to nine highly homologous variants.

TCRdb reprocessed the 5' RACE reads with MiXCR, giving one entry per CDR3 protein. The sample records more than 300,000 distinct CDR3 sequences, 7.5% to 9% being singletons. The antigens these receptors bind are not known. The sample taken for sequencing was blood, either unsorted or a sorted T cell fraction (not recorded which). The source is a male donor with ankylosing spondylitis.

This clonotype was seen many times. The V and J genes are TRBV12-5 and TRBJ1-5; 8 positions match TRBD1. V dropped 5 bases and J dropped 9; count of bases not matched to a gene: 6. The germline gives CDR1 LGHNT, CDR2 FRNRAP. There are 13 residues in the CDR3. The CDR3 DNA reads as TGTGCTAGTGGTAACAGGGGGGCCCCGCCCCAGCATTTT. As protein: CASGNRGAPPQHF.

The rearrangement joins TRBV5-1 to TRBJ2-7; D call uncertain. The CDR3 consists of 12 residues. The V end lost 2 bases, the J end lost 3 bases, and 6 bases lay between the germline ends. The germline V gene encodes CDR1 SGHRS and CDR2 YFSETQ. The CDR3 reads CASSFNFYEQYF. The CDR3 DNA follows: TGCGCCAGCAGCTTCAATTTCTACGAGCAGTACTTC. Filled out from reference TRBV5-1 and TRBJ2-7, the complete variable domain reads KAGVTQTPRYLIKTRGQQVTLSCSPISGHRSVSWYQQTPGQGLQFLFEYFSETQRNKGNFPGRFSGRQFSNSRSEMNVSTLELGDSALYLCASSFNFYEQYFGPGTRLTVT.

This sequence joins TRBV11-2 and TRBJ2-2; D possibly corresponds to TRBD1 (5 bases). Germline V gene sequence: CDR1 SGHAT, CDR2 FQNNGV. The CDR3 covers 15 residues. The V gene lost 5 bases and the J gene lost 1 base, with 11 bases spanning the gap. In DNA, the CDR3 is TGTGCCAGCAGCCGCAGGACACTGAACACCGGGGAGCTGTTTTTT. Amino acid sequence: CASSRRTLNTGELFF.

This clonotype was seen more than once but under ten times. This sequence joins TRBV5-1 and TRBJ2-7; 15 bases align to TRBD2. The junction had 3 bases not matched to a gene; V was cut back by 4 bases and J by 1 base. The germline V gene encodes CDR1 SGHRS and CDR2 YFSETQ. This CDR3 spans 16 amino acids. The CDR3 DNA reads as TGCGCCAGCAGCACGGGACTAGCGGGAGGATCCTACGAGCAGTACTTC. This gives the protein CASSTGLAGGSYEQYF.

The V and J genes are TRBV7-3 and TRBJ2-1; D may be TRBD1 (5 bases). V was shortened by 5 bases and J by 6 bases, with 26 bases between the two germline ends. From germline, CDR1 is SGHTA and CDR2 FQGTGA. This CDR3 is 18 amino acids long. The CDR3 DNA is TGTGCCAGCAGCCTCCTTCCCCAGCAGGGTAATATCGGCAATGAGCAGTTCTTC. Its protein product is CASSLLPQQGNIGNEQFF.

In its sample, this clonotype was seen a few times. V is TRBV24-1 and J is TRBJ2-5, with 7 bases fitting TRBD1. CDR1 KGHDR and CDR2 SFDVKD come from the germline V gene. This CDR3 has 15 residues. Losses at the gene ends were 7 bases for V and 1 base for J; bases not matched to a gene: 8. CDR3 residues: CATSPTGQSQETQYF. The CDR3 DNA reads as TGTGCCACCAGCCCAACGGGACAGTCCCAAGAGACCCAGTACTTC.

In its sample, this clonotype was seen many times. The chain recombines TRBV15 with TRBJ1-5, with D perhaps matching TRBD1 (5 bases). The CDR3 loop spans 14 amino acids. Germline CDR1 and CDR2: LNHNV and YYDKDF (reference sequence). V was pared by 1 base and J by 7 bases, with 11 bases between. CDR3 DNA: TGTGCCACCAGCAGAGGAGGGGTAGGGCAGCCCCAGCATTTT. This sequence encodes CATSRGGVGQPQHF.

Ten or more counts support this clonotype. The rearrangement links TRBV3-1 to TRBJ2-1; D call uncertain. Per the germline V gene, CDR1 is LGHDT and CDR2 is YNNKEL (reference sequence). This CDR3 contains 11 residues. Trimming removed 0 bases from V and 7 bases from J, with 1 base in between. The CDR3 is CASSQENEQFF. For the CDR3, the DNA is TGTGCCAGCAGCCAAGAAAATGAGCAGTTCTTC.

This clonotype was observed at least ten times. The chain is built from TRBV6-2 or TRBV6-3 and TRBJ2-4; D is undetermined. Trimming took 0 bases from V and 0 from J, leaving 21 bases between them. Per germline, CDR1 MNHEY and CDR2 SVGEGT. The CDR3 sequence is 20 residues long. CDR3 DNA: TGTGCCAGCAGTTACTCGTTGGGGTCAGGACGAACCATAGCCAAAAACATTCAGTACTTC. This encodes CASSYSLGSGRTIAKNIQYF.

This clonotype was found many times. This chain connects TRBV5-1 to TRBJ2-5, with D hard to call. This CDR3 is built from 16 residues. The V gene lost 0 bases and the J gene lost 1 base, with 13 bases spanning the gap. Germline V gene data show CDR1 as SGHRS and CDR2 as YFSETQ. This CDR3 reads CASSLGALPSQETQYF. The CDR3 region has the DNA TGCGCCAGCAGCTTGGGGGCGCTTCCATCCCAAGAGACCCAGTACTTC.

This clonotype was seen many times. The chain uses TRBV5-1 and TRBJ1-5; D is unresolved. Germline CDR1 is SGHRS and CDR2 is YFSETQ. Trimming shortened V by 4 bases and J by 4 bases, and 12 bases separated the two germline ends. There are 14 residues in the CDR3. In DNA, the CDR3 is TGCGCCAGCAGCCCGGAGGGAGGGAATCAGCCCCAGCATTTT. Protein: CASSPEGGNQPQHF.

This chain joins TRBV9 and TRBJ1-1; D gene ambiguous. Germline CDR1 reads SGDLS; CDR2 reads YYNGEE. Trimming pared 0 bases from V and 1 base from J, leaving 10 bases between. The CDR3 is made up of 15 amino acids. The CDR3 coding sequence is TGTGCCAGCAGCGTAGTGGCAGACACGAACACTGAAGCTTTCTTT. It encodes CASSVVADTNTEAFF.

This clonotype was counted many times. The chain uses TRBV9 and TRBJ2-1; D possibly corresponds to TRBD2 (6 bases). The V end lost 2 bases, the J end lost 0 bases, and 9 bases lay between the germline ends. The CDR3 covers 15 residues. Per the germline V gene, CDR1 is SGDLS and CDR2 is YYNGEE. This chain's CDR3 is CASSVLASSYNEQFF. CDR3 bases: TGTGCCAGCAGCGTCCTAGCGAGCTCCTACAATGAGCAGTTCTTC.

The table lists this clonotype with many counts. The rearrangement uses TRBV4-3 and TRBJ1-1; the D is unclear. Germline-derived CDR1 and CDR2 are LGHNA and YSLEER. Trimming stripped 0 bases from V and 12 bases from J, with 14 bases between. This CDR3 region has 13 residues. Here the CDR3 reads CASSQEVSSIPFF. The CDR3 DNA sequence: TGCGCCAGCAGCCAAGAGGTCAGCTCGATTCCTTTCTTT.

The genes are TRBV2 and TRBJ2-7; TRBD2 might be the D (5 bases). Germline V gives CDR1 SNHLY, CDR2 FYNNEI. The CDR3 is 12 residues long. The V gene lost 5 bases and the J gene lost 5 bases, with 10 bases spanning the gap. CDR3 amino acids: CASSTDYHEQYF. For the CDR3, the DNA is TGTGCCAGCAGTACCGACTACCACGAGCAGTACTTC. The full variable domain, completed using reference TRBV2 and TRBJ2-7, is EPEVTQTPSHQVTQMGQEVILRCVPISNHLYFYWYRQILGQKVEFLVSFYNNEISEKSEIFDDQFSVERPDGSNFTLKIRSTKLEDSAMYFCASSTDYHEQYFGPGTRLTVT.

V gene TRBV2 combines with J gene TRBJ1-5; no clear D gene. CDR1 is SNHLY, CDR2 FYNNEI, per germline. The CDR3 runs to 14 residues. V was clipped by 9 bases and J by 9 bases, with 21 bases between them. In DNA form, the CDR3 reads TGTGCCAGTGGATGGGAGGCCCGGGGAGGGCCCCAGCATTTT. Translation: CASGWEARGGPQHF.

V and J are TRBV29-1 and TRBJ2-1, with a weak D call TRBD2 (5 bases). The CDR3 covers 12 residues. Germline V gene data show CDR1 as SQVTM and CDR2 as ANQGSEA. The CDR3 DNA follows: TGCGGAACGGGTGGGGAGTACAATGAGCAGTTCTTC. Encoded protein: CGTGGEYNEQFF.

This clonotype was detected many times. The chain couples TRBV5-1 to TRBJ2-2; 11 bases fit TRBD2. J gave up 7 bases and V 4 bases, and 0 bases lay outside the gene matches. Germline V CDR1 and CDR2: SGHRS, YFSETQ. This CDR3 has 13 residues. Here the CDR3 DNA reads TGCGCCAGCAGCACTAGCGGGAGCGGGGAGCTGTTTTTT. Protein: CASSTSGSGELFF.